In its sample, the clone carrying this TCR beta chain was seen a few times. Its antigen is still unknown. The PCR made use of 60 Vbeta and 13 Jbeta primers. Method: immunoSEQ multiplex PCR; TCRdb's copy keeps in-frame clones and lacks some. Here the sample spans around 65,000 clones, 75% to 85% being singletons. The sample belongs to a study of cytomegalovirus exposure and HLA in healthy donors. Germline-derived CDR1 and CDR2 are LNHNV and YYDKDF (reference sequence). This CDR3 has 15 residues. V lost 6 bases and J 13 bases, leaving 25 bases between the germline ends. Overall study findings and caveats: TRBV6-2, TRBV6-3 and some other V segments were unresolvable in 87-base-pair reads. Later analysis found that TCR beta chains associated with HLA were more clonally expanded than other, equally common chains. It was reported that the classifier diagnosed cytomegalovirus status with high specificity and sensitivity in both the original and validation cohorts.

This chain joins TRBV15 and TRBJ2-1, with D possibly matching TRBD1 (6 bases). The sequence derives from a man aged 50 or older in good health and CMV-seropositive. The sequencing input was PBMCs. The CDR3 region has the DNA TGTGCCACCAGTTTACAGGGCGCGACTGGGGAGACCCAGTTCTTC. It translates to CATSLQGATGETQFF.